The rows below give T cell receptor beta chains drawn from one sample of a study of T-cell reconstitution after alpha-beta-depleted transplantation in children. In TCRdb, the PCR reads were re-called with MiXCR into one record per CDR3 protein. Of about 480,000 distinct CDR3 sequences detected, under 15% appear once; the ten largest clones hold more than 5.5%. Source: PBMCs from the stem cell graft donor, taken from the stem cell graft. Every receptor here comes from a human donor who donated a stem cell graft to a child with combined immunodeficiency. The CDR3 runs from the conserved cysteine through the conserved F or W. Some rows mark clone size as missing; the rest say once, few, many or name a class of expanded clone.

j_call,v_call,clone_size,cdr3_aa
TRBJ2-3,TRBV18,NA,CASSPFRDRDADTQYF
TRBJ2-3,TRBV4-3,few,CASSLNRDRGTDTQYF
TRBJ1-1,TRBV7-2,NA,CASSSTQGGLTEAFF
TRBJ2-1,TRBV12-3/TRBV12-4,few,CASSLSPRDPSYNEQFF
TRBJ1-1,TRBV18,NA,CASSPTGGTEAFF
TRBJ2-2,TRBV6-2/TRBV6-3,many,CASRSLPAGTSAVGELFF
TRBJ2-1,TRBV12-3/TRBV12-4,many,CASSLGPGEQFF
TRBJ2-1,TRBV14,NA,CASSQGQGWTSAYNEQFF
TRBJ1-1,TRBV27,NA,CASSPGTGGFTEAFF
TRBJ2-7,TRBV4-1,NA,CASSQDAHYEQYF
TRBJ2-1,TRBV7-3,NA,CASSFGLAGNEQFF
TRBJ1-1,TRBV12-3/TRBV12-4,many,CASSLVPGNTEAFF
TRBJ2-2,TRBV11-1,few,CASSTGQGVLENTGELFF
TRBJ2-3,TRBV12-3/TRBV12-4,NA,CASSHGQRKYF
TRBJ1-1,TRBV7-2,NA,CASSFSQGGTEAFF
TRBJ2-1,TRBV6-2/TRBV6-3,few,CASTTEREGRHEQFF
TRBJ2-7,TRBV5-1,many,CASRARHGDYEQYF
TRBJ1-1,TRBV7-8,NA,CASSSTVYTEAFF
TRBJ2-3,TRBV20-1,many,CTLEPSTDTQYF
TRBJ2-3,TRBV6-6,many,CASRSGTSDTDTQYF
TRBJ2-6,TRBV24-1,few,CATSERGTGPTGANVLTF
TRBJ2-1,TRBV7-9,NA,CASSSLREGLYNEQFF
TRBJ2-5,TRBV7-3,NA,CASSFGGVQETQYF
TRBJ2-5,TRBV12-3/TRBV12-4,many,CASSPREEETQYF
TRBJ1-5,TRBV10-3,NA,CATHDPGGSNQPQHF
TRBJ1-5,TRBV6-2/TRBV6-3,few,CASSSGSANQPQHF
TRBJ2-7,TRBV18,few,CASSPPGSLAGKEQYF
TRBJ2-3,TRBV7-7,few,CASSFEFTDTQYF
TRBJ1-1,TRBV5-5,few,CASTRQGNEAFF
TRBJ2-7,TRBV24-1,few,CATSDRDSSYEQYF
TRBJ2-6,TRBV7-3,many,CASSLTGGAAGANVLTF
TRBJ1-6,TRBV20-1,many,CSARDYGRSSYNSPLHF
TRBJ2-1,TRBV25-1,NA,CASGLAGSNEQFF
TRBJ2-5,TRBV5-1,few,CASSRAGGIQETQYF
TRBJ2-1,TRBV5-1,NA,CASSLEDRVKDEQFF
TRBJ2-1,TRBV27,NA,CASSRTGLNEQFF
TRBJ2-1,TRBV12-3/TRBV12-4,NA,CASSWGLIYNEQFF
TRBJ2-7,TRBV5-1,many,CASSPGGDFYEQYF
TRBJ2-7,TRBV20-1,NA,CSASLIGTGGHEQYF
TRBJ2-5,TRBV20-1,NA,CSALVGQLQETQYF
TRBJ2-1,TRBV7-3,few,CASCLQSLGLAIPLNEQFF
TRBJ1-3,TRBV12-3/TRBV12-4,few,CASSKGAGNTIYF
TRBJ2-6,TRBV7-7,few,CASSLARNSGANVLTF
TRBJ2-1,TRBV27,NA,CASSLLVSRATYNEQFF
TRBJ2-3,TRBV7-9,NA,CASSPGLAGHTDTQYF
TRBJ2-2,TRBV6-1,few,CASRGAGAAGELFF
TRBJ2-3,TRBV24-1,NA,CATRPRGQVGGTDTQYF
TRBJ1-6,TRBV20-1,few,CSATPGGYNSPLHF
TRBJ2-5,TRBV12-3/TRBV12-4,many,CASRAGLAGKETQYF
TRBJ1-2,TRBV12-3/TRBV12-4,NA,CASSPLLRYGYTF
TRBJ1-1,TRBV6-5,few,CASSYSTRGRGAFF
TRBJ2-1,TRBV4-3,many,CASGLAGKYNEQFF
TRBJ2-7,TRBV12-3/TRBV12-4,many,CASSPRLAGGGVQYF
TRBJ2-5,TRBV20-1,NA,CSAIAGGYQETQYF
TRBJ2-1,TRBV7-8,many,CASSSSGGGSYNEQFF
TRBJ2-3,TRBV29-1,many,CSVEGGAISTDTQYF
TRBJ2-1,TRBV7-9,many,CASSSQGDNEQFF
TRBJ2-1,TRBV5-1,NA,CASSTDGLAGGNEQFF
TRBJ1-2,TRBV12-3/TRBV12-4,many,CASSQDRGEGYTF
TRBJ2-7,TRBV28,NA,CASSKGLGLGTGEEQYF